Below are 17 T cell receptor beta chains sequenced from a single sample in a study of blood T cell repertoires in COVID-19. Repertoires were generated with immunoSEQ multiplex PCR, while TCRdb's copy carries only in-frame clones and drops some. Among under 200,000 clones listed, approximately 79% were seen once. Sequences were obtained from peripheral blood. The receptors were sampled from a woman aged 80 or older with acute or convalescent COVID-19.

The gene calls are TRBV18 and TRBJ1-1, with D possibly being TRBD1 (5 bases). From germline, CDR1 is KGHSH and CDR2 LQKENI. This CDR3 is 16 amino acids long. The ends were cut back, 4 bases at V and 1 base at J, with 16 bases in the middle. As DNA, the CDR3 is TGTGCCAGCTCACAAATTCCGGGGGTAGGGAACACTGAAGCTTTCTTT. It translates to CASSQIPGVGNTEAFF.

The chain couples TRBV28 to TRBJ2-6, with unresolved D. Germline CDR1 is MDHEN and CDR2 is SYDVKM. The CDR3 extends over 15 amino acids. The V end was cut by 6 bases, the J end by 0 bases, with 9 bases between. The DNA of the CDR3 is TGTGCCAGCAGCCCTCCGTACTCTGGGGCCAACGTCCTGACTTTC. Residues: CASSPPYSGANVLTF. Drawing the rest from reference TRBV28 and TRBJ2-6, the complete variable domain is DVKVTQSSRYLVKRTGEKVFLECVQDMDHENMFWYRQDPGLGLRLIYFSYDVKMKEKGDIPEGYSVSREKKERFSLILESASTNQTSMYLCASSPPYSGANVLTFGAGSRLTVL.

The CDR3 region has the DNA TGTGCCACCGGACTAGCGGGCCTTGTGGAGACCCAGTACTTC. It yields the protein CATGLAGLVETQYF. V is TRBV10-3 and J is TRBJ2-5; 11 bases fit TRBD2. This CDR3 has 14 amino acids. Germline trimming cut 10 bases from V and 5 bases from J; bases unmatched to any gene: 9. Per the germline V gene, CDR1 is ENHRY and CDR2 is SYGVKD.

The rearrangement links TRBV9 to TRBJ2-2; D possibly corresponds to TRBD1 (7 bases). There are 15 residues in the CDR3. Germline CDR1 SGDLS, CDR2 YYNGEE. The V end lost 0 bases, the J end lost 5 bases, and 11 bases lay between the germline ends. The chain's CDR3 is CASSVEAGGTGELFF. CDR3 nucleotides: TGTGCCAGCAGCGTAGAGGCAGGGGGGACCGGGGAGCTGTTTTTT.

The rearrangement joins TRBV5-5 to TRBJ2-1, with D possibly matching TRBD1 (6 bases). The ends were cut back, 3 bases at V and 5 bases at J, with 18 bases in the middle. The germline V gene has CDR1 SGHKS and CDR2 YYEKEE (reference sequence). This CDR3 comprises 16 residues. The CDR3 region has the DNA TGTGCCAGCAGCTCGGGCACGGGACATAATGACAATGAGCAGTTCTTC. Translating gives CASSSGTGHNDNEQFF.

This CDR3 is CASRTGGDEKLFF. As DNA, the CDR3 is TGTGCCAGCAGAACAGGGGGCGATGAAAAACTGTTTTTT. The chain has TRBV6-5 and TRBJ1-4; 9 bases are shared with TRBD1. The CDR3 totals 13 residues. The germline CDR1 and CDR2 sequences are MNHEY and SVGAGI. The V and J ends lost 6 bases and 6 bases, in that order; junction bases with no gene match: 2.

V and J are TRBV18 and TRBJ2-3, with a possible D match to TRBD2 (6 bases). This CDR3 has 16 residues. V lost 8 bases, J lost 0 bases, and 18 bases lay in between. Germline V gene sequence: CDR1 KGHSH, CDR2 LQKENI. CDR3 DNA: TGTGCCAGCACCTCCTTAGGGACTCTAAGCACAGATACGCAGTATTTT. Encoded protein: CASTSLGTLSTDTQYF.

The chain couples TRBV3-1 (or the pseudogene TRBV3-2) to TRBJ2-1; 7 bases fit TRBD2. Germline CDR1 reads LGHDT; CDR2 reads YNNKEL (reference sequence). The CDR3 extends over 15 amino acids. The trim removed 0 bases at V and 5 bases at J, leaving 4 bases unmatched. CDR3 residues: CASSQDVTSHNEQFF. The CDR3 DNA reads TGTGCCAGCAGCCAAGATGTGACTAGCCACAATGAGCAGTTCTTC.

A few counts support this clone. CDR3 in amino acids: CASSPGVSEQYF. The CDR3 nucleotides are TGTGCCAGTTCCCCGGGGGTCTCCGAGCAGTACTTC. The chain joins TRBV19 to TRBJ2-7; D may be TRBD2 (6 bases). V was trimmed by 8 bases and J by 6 bases, leaving 14 bases between them. The germline CDR1 and CDR2 sequences are LNHDA and SQIVND (reference sequence). The CDR3 totals 12 residues.

The table lists this clone with a few counts. The chain has TRBV6-5 and TRBJ1-5, with a possible D match to TRBD1 (6 bases). Between the trimmed V and J ends, which lost 6 bases and 5 bases, there was a span of 14 bases. Germline CDR1 is MNHEY and CDR2 is SVGAGI. This CDR3 has 14 amino acids. Here the CDR3 reads CASRPAGDHQPQHF. The CDR3 region has the DNA TGTGCCAGCAGGCCAGCAGGGGATCATCAGCCCCAGCATTTT.

The chain combines TRBV7-9 with TRBJ1-5, with D possibly TRBD1 on 5 matching bases. The CDR3 runs 13 residues. Trimming stripped 2 bases from V and 7 bases from J, with 9 bases between. In germline, CDR1 is SEHNR, CDR2 FQNEAQ (reference sequence). Here the CDR3 DNA reads TGTGCCAGCAGCTTAAGCGGGGCCCAGCCCCAGCATTTT. It specifies CASSLSGAQPQHF.

This chain uses TRBV2 with TRBJ1-3; D is undetermined. Germline-derived CDR1 and CDR2 are SNHLY and FYNNEI. Trimming shortened V by 7 bases and J by 8 bases, and 24 bases separated the two germline ends. This CDR3 spans 16 amino acids. The CDR3 loop reads CASTLRLIWSIDTIYF. The CDR3 DNA reads TGTGCCAGCACCCTCAGGTTGATCTGGTCGATAGACACCATATATTTT.

This clone was picked up one time. This chain connects TRBV3-1 (or the pseudogene TRBV3-2) to TRBJ2-3, with 8 nucleotides matching TRBD1. The germline gives CDR1 LGHDT, CDR2 YNNKEL (reference sequence). This CDR3 comprises 17 residues. Trimming took 1 base from V and 2 from J; bases not matched to a gene: 8. The chain's CDR3 is CASSQAPGGLATDTQYF. The CDR3 bases are TGTGCCAGCAGCCAAGCCCCAGGGGGCCTGGCCACAGATACGCAGTATTTT.

In this sample, this clone turned up many times. The chain employs TRBV6-6 and TRBJ2-7; possibly TRBD2 for D (6 bases). The CDR3 consists of 13 residues. Between the trimmed V and J ends, which lost 6 bases and 9 bases, there was a span of 18 bases. Germline loops: CDR1 MNHNY, CDR2 SVGAGI (reference sequence). CDR3: CASSDWDSRRQYF. Here the CDR3 DNA reads TGTGCCAGCAGCGACTGGGACTCCCGTCGGCAGTACTTC.

This clone was seen many times. CDR3 in amino acids: CASSLVGTGELFF. In nucleotides, the CDR3 is TGCGCCAGCAGCTTGGTCGGTACCGGGGAGCTGTTTTTT. The V gene is TRBV5-1, the J gene TRBJ2-2; D gene uncertain. Between the trimmed V and J ends, which lost 0 bases and 5 bases, there was a span of 5 bases. CDR3 length: 13 residues. The V gene's germline CDR1 is SGHRS and CDR2 YFSETQ. The complete variable domain, with remaining parts taken from reference TRBV5-1 and TRBJ2-2, reads KAGVTQTPRYLIKTRGQQVTLSCSPISGHRSVSWYQQTPGQGLQFLFEYFSETQRNKGNFPGRFSGRQFSNSRSEMNVSTLELGDSALYLCASSLVGTGELFFGEGSRLTVL.

The V and J genes are TRBV12-3 or TRBV12-4 and TRBJ2-3; D is uncertain. Deletions cut 7 bases from V and 2 bases from J, with 7 bases between. The length of the CDR3 is 12 residues. This CDR3 reads CASTPNTDTQYF. CDR3 nucleotides: TGTGCCAGCACCCCTAACACAGATACGCAGTATTTT.

CDR3 residues: CASSQRGTGRAEQYF. In DNA form, the CDR3 reads TGTGCCAGCAGCCAGAGAGGGACAGGGAGGGCCGAGCAGTACTTC. The chain uses TRBV3-1 (or the pseudogene TRBV3-2) and TRBJ2-7, with 9 bases matching TRBD1. The germline V gene encodes CDR1 LGHDT and CDR2 YNNKEL (reference sequence). The V gene end was trimmed by 3 bases and the J gene end by 6 bases; junction bases not matched to a gene: 9. CDR3 length: 15 residues.